The 11 T cell receptor beta chains below were found in one sample sequenced in a study of T cell responses to AZD1222 COVID-19 vaccine. Method: immunoSEQ multiplex PCR; TCRdb's copy keeps in-frame clones and lacks some. The sample contains about 100,000 clones, about nine tenths of which appear only once. The specimen was peripheral blood, collected on day 0 of AZD1222 vaccination. These receptors originate from an adult in good health.

The chain has TRBV6-5 and TRBJ1-1; D call uncertain. This CDR3 is 13 amino acids long. The germline V gene has CDR1 MNHEY and CDR2 SVGAGI. Trimming removed 4 bases from V and 1 base from J, with 7 bases in between. The CDR3 nucleotides read TGTGCCAGCAGTTCGGACGGGAACACTGAAGCTTTCTTT. Protein product: CASSSDGNTEAFF.

This clone occurred a few times. V is TRBV3-1 (or the pseudogene TRBV3-2) and J is TRBJ2-1; 7 nucleotides line up with TRBD2. Germline loops: CDR1 LGHDT, CDR2 YNNKEL (reference sequence). Trimming removed 2 bases from V and 0 bases from J; junction bases left unmatched: 10. The CDR3 loop spans 18 amino acids. The CDR3, as DNA: TGTGCCAGCAGCCAACGTCATCCTGGCGGGAGCTCCTACAATGAGCAGTTCTTC. This encodes CASSQRHPGGSSYNEQFF.

J is TRBJ1-2 and V is TRBV2; the match to TRBD1 covers 9 bases. This CDR3 has 13 amino acids. The V segment lost 6 bases and the J segment 8 bases; nucleotides outside the gene matches: 7. Germline CDR1 and CDR2: SNHLY and FYNNEI. Written as DNA, the CDR3 is TGTGCCAGCAGGGACACAGGGGGCGGAGGCTACACCTTC. It yields the protein CASRDTGGGGYTF.

V and J are TRBV2 and TRBJ2-7; D is perhaps TRBD2 (6 bases). There are 16 residues in the CDR3. In germline, CDR1 is SNHLY, CDR2 FYNNEI. V was clipped by 4 bases and J by 4 bases, with 20 bases between them. The DNA of the CDR3 is TGTGCCAGCAGTGGCGGGATCTCGGGCGGGGATTACGAGCAGTACTTC. Its protein is CASSGGISGGDYEQYF.

The genes are TRBV7-3 and TRBJ2-1; weak D call: TRBD1 (6 bases). The V gene's germline CDR1 is SGHTA and CDR2 FQGTGA. Trimming pared 0 bases from V and 3 bases from J, leaving 12 bases between. This CDR3 has 16 residues. DNA for the CDR3: TGTGCCAGCAGCTTAACTGGGGGCGCCGGCTACAATGAGCAGTTCTTC. This translates into CASSLTGGAGYNEQFF.

The chain has TRBV9 and TRBJ1-1; D ambiguous. CDR1 and CDR2 from the germline V gene are SGDLS and YYNGEE. CDR3 length: 15 amino acids. Trimming cost V 0 bases and J 4 bases, with 13 bases left between them. CDR3 protein: CASSVAGRSSTEAFF. CDR3 sequence (DNA): TGTGCCAGCAGCGTAGCCGGTCGATCGTCCACTGAAGCTTTCTTT.

Concerning this clone: Since no conserved phenylalanine or tryptophan closes the CDR3, a read error is the likely cause. The chain combines TRBV5-6 with TRBJ1-6, with D perhaps TRBD1 (6 bases). V was trimmed by 2 bases and J by 5 bases, leaving 8 bases between them. CDR3 length equals 14 residues. Germline V CDR1 and CDR2: SGHDT, YYEEEE. CDR3 protein: CASSFGTNNSPLHL. Written as DNA, the CDR3 is TGTGCCAGCAGCTTCGGGACAAATAATTCACCCCTCCACCTT.

The chain joins TRBV6-5 to TRBJ1-2, with D perhaps TRBD1 (6 bases). CDR3 size: 13 residues. V lost 5 bases, J lost 0 bases, and 7 bases lay in between. Germline values: CDR1 MNHEY, CDR2 SVGAGI. The CDR3 region has the DNA TGTGCCAGCAGTCGGACAGCTAACTATGGCTACACCTTC. Translation gives CASSRTANYGYTF.

CDR3: CASSFGQGTYNEQFF. The CDR3 nucleotides read TGTGCCAGCAGCTTCGGACAGGGGACTTACAATGAGCAGTTCTTC. This sequence joins TRBV13 and TRBJ2-1, with 9 bases matching TRBD1. Germline V lookup: CDR1 PRHDT, CDR2 FYEKMQ (reference sequence). This CDR3 has 15 amino acids. The ends lost 3 bases at V and 4 bases at J; junction bases unmatched: 4.

The sample holds one count of this clone. This sequence joins TRBV15 and TRBJ1-1; D is unclear. The V and J ends lost 3 bases and 6 bases respectively, with 14 bases between them. CDR3 length: 14 residues. CDR1 is LNHNV and CDR2 is YYDKDF in the germline V gene (reference sequence). The CDR3 spells CATSRGPRGAEAFF. In DNA form, the CDR3 reads TGTGCCACCAGCAGGGGTCCCCGGGGTGCTGAAGCTTTCTTT.

The chain links TRBV13 to TRBJ2-7; 9 bases line up with TRBD2. J was trimmed by 1 base and V by 7 bases; bases with no gene match: 5. The germline CDR1 and CDR2 sequences are PRHDT and FYEKMQ (reference sequence). The CDR3 is 14 residues long. The CDR3 loop reads CASTHGLASYEQYF. For the CDR3, the DNA is TGTGCCAGCACCCATGGACTAGCGTCCTACGAGCAGTACTTC.